This T cell receptor (beta chain) was identified in a study of blood T cell repertoires in COVID-19. About the study: Nucleic acid was either cDNA or gDNA, and it came from T cells, B-cell-depleted T cells, or PBMCs.

In the original analysis: Nucleated cell counts were estimated from reference gene primer amplification. Here immunoSEQ multiplex PCR was the method, and the copy in TCRdb shows in-frame clones only, minus some. V and J calls and clone size come straight from that table; D and trimming were deduced from the DNA. The data hold about 53,000 clones, with roughly 79% observed a single time. The sequencing input was peripheral blood. This TCR came from a woman aged 80 or older with COVID-19, enrolled during active disease.

The DNA of the CDR3 is TGTGCCAGCAGCTTACTTGTGTGGGACAACTCCTACGAGCAGTACTTC. Translation gives CASSLLVWDNSYEQYF. The V gene is TRBV7-6, the J gene TRBJ2-7; tentatively, D is TRBD1 (6 bases). Trimming cost V 2 bases and J 0 bases, with 14 bases left between them. Germline V gives CDR1 SGHVS, CDR2 FNYEAQ. This CDR3 has 16 amino acids.